These 9 T cell receptor beta chains originate from one sample sequenced in a study of T cell responses to AZD1222 COVID-19 vaccine listed by TCRdb under 2021. Library preparation used the immunoSEQ multiplex PCR assay. What TCRdb holds here is the immuneACCESS table cut down to in-frame rearrangements. Part of the clones is not present; checked against another copy, under half of the missing clones reflect an unresolved V gene, and the others are unexplained. In all, the sample holds some 150,000 clones, and about 93% of those were seen once. The ten largest clonotypes hold about 4.6% of the sample. The time point label for this specimen denotes: baseline before first vaccination. The specimen was peripheral blood, collected on day 0 of AZD1222 vaccination. The receptors come from an adult in good health.

The chain uses TRBV7-6 and TRBJ2-1; 10 nucleotides align to TRBD1. J was trimmed by 1 base and V by 5 bases; bases with no gene match: 8. Germline V gene lookup returns CDR1 SGHVS and CDR2 FNYEAQ. This CDR3 is 17 amino acids long. Here the CDR3 DNA reads TGTGCCAGCAGCCAGACGACAGGGGGCCCGTCCTACAATGAGCAGTTCTTC. It codes for CASSQTTGGPSYNEQFF.

V gene TRBV19 combines with J gene TRBJ2-1; 14 positions match TRBD2. Looked up from germline, CDR1 is LNHDA and CDR2 is SQIVND (reference sequence). The CDR3 has 15 amino acids. With V trimmed by 6 bases and J by 8 bases, 6 bases remained unmatched. This CDR3 is CASRRLAGGPDEQFF. In DNA form, the CDR3 reads TGTGCCAGTAGGAGACTAGCGGGAGGGCCTGATGAGCAGTTCTTC.

The chain combines TRBV29-1 with TRBJ2-2, with D tentatively TRBD1 or TRBD2 (6 bases each). This CDR3 spans 12 amino acids. Germline CDR1 reads SQVTM; CDR2 reads ANQGSEA. The ends were cut back, 4 bases at V and 9 bases at J, with 12 bases in the middle. The CDR3, as DNA: TGCAGCGTTGCCCGGGGGCGCAGGGAGCTGTTTTTT. It is translated as CSVARGRRELFF.

V is TRBV2 and J is TRBJ1-1; D not certain. This CDR3 is built from 9 residues. Trimming shortened V by 3 bases and J by 12 bases, and 5 bases separated the two germline ends. Germline V gene data show CDR1 as SNHLY and CDR2 as FYNNEI. CDR3 residues: CASSERTFF. The CDR3 nucleotides are TGTGCCAGCAGTGAGAGGACTTTCTTT.

The chain combines TRBV19 with TRBJ2-4, with 9 bases identical to TRBD2. The V and J ends lost 9 bases and 3 bases, in that order; junction bases with no gene match: 15. The germline V gene encodes CDR1 LNHDA and CDR2 SQIVND (reference sequence). This CDR3 contains 17 residues. CDR3 sequence: CASERGAGGPGKNIQYF. CDR3 DNA sequence: TGTGCCAGCGAAAGAGGTGCGGGAGGGCCGGGCAAAAACATTCAGTACTTC.

The chain joins TRBV19 to TRBJ1-1; no reliable D call. The CDR3 length is 14 residues. Germline V gene lookup returns CDR1 LNHDA and CDR2 SQIVND (reference sequence). The V and J ends lost 8 bases and 3 bases respectively, with 16 bases between them. The CDR3 reads CASLGWGEDTEAFF. The CDR3 DNA sequence: TGTGCCAGTTTGGGGTGGGGTGAAGACACTGAAGCTTTCTTT.

The chain is built from TRBV19 and TRBJ1-2, with D hard to call. The germline V and J ends were trimmed by 5 bases and 8 bases, with 15 bases remaining between them. This CDR3 is 13 amino acids long. Germline V CDR1 and CDR2: LNHDA, SQIVND (reference sequence). The DNA of the CDR3 is TGTGCCAGTAGTCATTTTTTGAAAACGGGCTACACCTTC. This encodes CASSHFLKTGYTF.

The V and J genes are TRBV7-2 and TRBJ1-1, with a weak D call TRBD1 (5 bases). Trimming left V 7 bases short and J 1 base short, with 13 bases between. The germline V gene has CDR1 SGHTA and CDR2 FQGNSA. This CDR3 contains 14 residues. In nucleotides, the CDR3 is TGTGCCAGCACCAGAGGGGCCTCGAACACTGAAGCTTTCTTT. Translating gives CASTRGASNTEAFF.

Only a few counts were recorded for this clone. V is TRBV19 and J is TRBJ1-5; D is unclear. Trimming removed 1 base from V and 2 bases from J, with 3 bases in between. The germline CDR1 and CDR2 sequences are LNHDA and SQIVND (reference sequence). CDR3 length: 13 amino acids. CDR3 loop: CASSIGRNQPQHF. CDR3 sequence (DNA): TGTGCCAGTAGTATAGGCCGCAATCAGCCCCAGCATTTT.